These 14 T cell receptor beta chains were all obtained from the same sample, sequenced in a study of CD8 T cells in ankylosing spondylitis. TCRdb reanalysed the 5' RACE reads using MiXCR and keeps one entry per CDR3 protein. The profile shows 150,000 to 200,000 distinct CDR3 sequences, 10% to 15% of them singletons. Specimen: blood, either unsorted or a sorted T cell fraction (not recorded which). The origin of the receptors is a female donor with ankylosing spondylitis or in good health (not recorded which).

The V gene is TRBV5-1, the J gene TRBJ1-5; TRBD1 agrees at 8 bases. CDR1 is SGHRS, CDR2 YFSETQ, per germline. This CDR3 has 20 residues. Trimming took 2 bases from V and 6 from J; bases not matched to a gene: 22. The CDR3 loop is CASSFLGYRGAYGIGQPQHF. The CDR3 nucleotides read TGCGCCAGCAGCTTCCTGGGCTACAGGGGGGCATATGGCATAGGTCAGCCCCAGCATTTT.

With respect to this clonotype: A much more abundant neighbour one base away suggests this may be a read error. The V gene is TRBV12-3 or TRBV12-4, the J gene TRBJ2-7, with D hard to call. The CDR3 runs 15 residues. V shed 0 bases and J shed 0 bases, with 9 bases lying between them. CDR3 nucleotide sequence: TGTGCCAGCAGTTTAGCGTCCAGGTTCTCCTACGAGCAGTACTTC. It yields the protein CASSLASRFSYEQYF.

The count of this clonotype is one. A much bigger clone sits one base away, suggesting this may be a read error. The V gene is TRBV11-3, the J gene TRBJ1-3, with 9 bases that match TRBD1. CDR1 is SGHNT and CDR2 is YENEEA in the germline V gene. Germline trimming cut 6 bases from V and 5 bases from J; bases unmatched to any gene: 8. The CDR3 has 15 amino acids. The CDR3 is CASSPGQGPRNTIYF. Written as DNA, the CDR3 is TGTGCCAGCAGTCCTGGACAGGGGCCTAGAAACACCATATATTTT.

This clonotype was picked up many times. This sequence joins TRBV6-2 or TRBV6-3 and TRBJ1-6, with no clear D. From germline, CDR1 is MNHEY and CDR2 SVGEGT. V dropped 7 bases and J dropped 5 bases, with 12 bases sitting between them. This CDR3 has 14 residues. DNA for the CDR3: TGTGCCAGCATTTTAGACGGAAATAATTCACCCCTCCACTTT. This translates into CASILDGNNSPLHF.

The CDR3, as DNA: TGCGCCAGCAGCCCTTCGGGACTGCCCACCTACAATGAGCAGTTCTTC. Its protein product is CASSPSGLPTYNEQFF. The genes are TRBV5-1 and TRBJ2-1; a possible D gene is TRBD2 (6 bases). CDR1 SGHRS and CDR2 YFSETQ come from the germline V gene. Deletions cut 4 bases from V and 2 bases from J, with 16 bases between. This CDR3 comprises 16 residues.

This clonotype was seen at least ten times. The chain links TRBV5-5 to TRBJ2-3, with TRBD2 identical over 10 bases. Unmatched junction bases numbered 11, after V lost 2 bases and J lost 2 bases. The CDR3 is 18 residues long. Germline-derived CDR1 and CDR2 are SGHKS and YYEKEE (reference sequence). The CDR3, as DNA: TGTGCCAGCAGCTTTTCCCCTAGCGGGGGAGGGACCACAGATACGCAGTATTTT. Amino acid sequence: CASSFSPSGGGTTDTQYF.

This clonotype has ten or more counts. The chain employs TRBV11-2 and TRBJ2-5; 12 bases fit TRBD2. J lost 4 bases, V lost 3 bases, and 12 bases had no gene match. Germline V gives CDR1 SGHAT, CDR2 FQNNGV. CDR3 length equals 18 residues. CDR3 in amino acids: CASSFTRLAGAKTETQYF. In DNA form, the CDR3 reads TGTGCCAGCAGCTTTACGAGACTAGCGGGAGCCAAAACAGAGACCCAGTACTTC. The full variable domain, its missing parts supplied by reference TRBV11-2 and TRBJ2-5, is EAGVAQSPRYKIIEKRQSVAFWCNPISGHATLYWYQQILGQGPKLLIQFQNNGVVDDSQLPKDRFSAERLKGVDSTLKIQPAKLEDSAVYLCASSFTRLAGAKTETQYFGPGTRLLVL.

About this clonotype: A much larger clonotype is one base distant, so this may be a read error. This chain connects TRBV5-1 to TRBJ1-6; D unresolved. In germline, CDR1 is SGHRS, CDR2 YFSETQ. The CDR3 sequence is 15 residues long. The CDR3 sequence: CARSPDGRANSPLHF. DNA for the CDR3: TGCGCCCGCAGCCCCGACGGCCGGGCCAATTCACCCCTCCACTTT.

This clonotype was observed many times. This chain connects TRBV20-1 to TRBJ2-1; 7 nucleotides line up with TRBD2. V shed 6 bases, J shed 6 bases, and the junction held 8 bases outside the gene matches. This CDR3 comprises 13 residues. CDR1 DFQATT and CDR2 SNEGSKA come from the germline V gene (reference sequence). The CDR3 nucleotides are TGCAGTGCATGGACTAGTTCTAGCAATGAGCAGTTCTTC. As protein: CSAWTSSSNEQFF.

This rearrangement joins TRBV5-4 to TRBJ2-2; 7 bases agree with TRBD1. CDR1 SGHNT and CDR2 YYREEE come from the germline V gene (reference sequence). The CDR3 totals 15 residues. The V gene end was trimmed by 6 bases and the J gene end by 1 base; junction bases not matched to a gene: 6. CDR3 protein: CASTLDRKNTGELFF. The CDR3 DNA reads as TGTGCCAGCACCCTGGACAGGAAGAACACCGGGGAGCTGTTTTTT.

This clonotype has ten or more counts. The genes are TRBV20-1 and TRBJ2-7; 7 positions match TRBD2. CDR1 and CDR2 (germline): DFQATT, SNEGSKA (reference sequence). The CDR3 is made up of 14 amino acids. With V trimmed by 0 bases and J by 6 bases, 8 bases remained unmatched. The CDR3 DNA is TGCAGTGCTAGAGATCAAAGACTAGCATCCGAGCAGTACTTC. Its translation: CSARDQRLASEQYF.

This clonotype was detected many times. The rearrangement links TRBV28 to TRBJ1-6, with a tentative D call TRBD1 (6 bases). This CDR3 has 15 residues. Between the trimmed V and J ends, which lost 6 bases and 7 bases, there was a span of 16 bases. Looked up from germline, CDR1 is MDHEN and CDR2 is SYDVKM. CDR3 loop: CASRVRGSANSPLHF. CDR3 nucleotide sequence: TGTGCCAGCAGGGTCAGGGGATCGGCAAATTCACCCCTCCACTTT.

In its sample, this clonotype was seen many times. The chain carries TRBV12-3 or TRBV12-4 and TRBJ2-5; 7 positions agree with TRBD1. Unmatched junction bases numbered 11, after V lost 6 bases and J lost 4 bases. The CDR3 contains 15 residues. The DNA of the CDR3 is TGTGCCAGCAGCCTCGGGACAGCCCTGGGAGAGACCCAGTACTTC. Translated: CASSLGTALGETQYF.

The rearrangement uses TRBV12-3 or TRBV12-4 and TRBJ2-3, with D perhaps TRBD1 (5 bases). CDR3 size: 13 residues. Between the trimmed V and J ends, which lost 5 bases and 4 bases, there was a span of 10 bases. The CDR3 coding sequence is TGTGCCAGCAGTCCCGACAGAGCAGATACGCAGTATTTT. Protein product: CASSPDRADTQYF.